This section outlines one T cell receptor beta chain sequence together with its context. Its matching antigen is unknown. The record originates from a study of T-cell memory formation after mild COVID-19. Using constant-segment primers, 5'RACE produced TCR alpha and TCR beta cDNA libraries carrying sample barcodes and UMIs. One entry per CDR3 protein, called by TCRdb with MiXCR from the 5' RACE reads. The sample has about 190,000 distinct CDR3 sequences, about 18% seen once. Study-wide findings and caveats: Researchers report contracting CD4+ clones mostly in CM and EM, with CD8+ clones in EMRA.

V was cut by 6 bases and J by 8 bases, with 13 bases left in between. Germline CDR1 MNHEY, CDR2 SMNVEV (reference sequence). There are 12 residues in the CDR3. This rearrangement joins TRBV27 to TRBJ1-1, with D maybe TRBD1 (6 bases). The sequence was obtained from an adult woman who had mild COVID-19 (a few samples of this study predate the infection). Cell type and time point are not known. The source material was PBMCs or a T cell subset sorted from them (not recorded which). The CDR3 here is CASRSTGTEAFF. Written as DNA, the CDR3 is TGTGCCAGCAGGAGTACAGGGACCGAAGCTTTCTTT.